These 6 T cell receptor beta chains share one sample of origin, sequenced in a study of spatial heterogeneity in lung cancer. Time point reported: sample taken at primary tumor resection. For these receptors, no antigen is known. Notes on the study in general: Tumor mutation counts were tracked by expanded intratumoral alpha and beta TCR counts.

A single record per CDR3 protein comes from TCRdb applying MiXCR to the 5' RACE reads. The sample has 20,000 to 25,000 distinct CDR3 sequences, approximately 6.5% seen once; the top ten hold approximately 10%. Sequenced material: lung tumor tissue, taken at surgery. These receptors all stem from a male donor with early-stage non-small cell lung cancer.

The chain is built from TRBV6-6 and TRBJ1-2; a possible D gene is TRBD1 (5 bases). Germline V gene lookup returns CDR1 MNHNY and CDR2 SVGAGI (reference sequence). The CDR3 is 12 residues long. For the CDR3, the DNA is TGTGCTGCAGGAGGGGATCACTATGGCTACACCTTC. Translation: CAAGGDHYGYTF.

V usage is TRBV6-6 and J usage is TRBJ2-2; D unclear. The CDR3 runs 13 residues. Germline V gene sequence: CDR1 MNHNY, CDR2 SVGAGI (reference sequence). Trimming took off 5 bases at V and 4 bases at J, with 8 bases between the two ends. CDR3 DNA sequence: TGTGCCAGCAGTCTCTCTTCCACCGGGGAGCTGTTTTTT. Protein sequence: CASSLSSTGELFF.

There are a few counts of this clonotype. J is TRBJ1-3 and V is TRBV28; D gene ambiguous. Germline CDR1 reads MDHEN; CDR2 reads SYDVKM. This CDR3 spans 12 amino acids. Trimming removed 7 bases from V and 9 bases from J, with 13 bases in between. DNA of the CDR3: TGTGCCAGCACCCCCCCCCGGGGCACCATATATTTT. Translating gives CASTPPRGTIYF.

This clonotype showed up many times. The chain carries TRBV7-2 and TRBJ2-3; 10 bases agree with TRBD2. CDR3 size: 15 residues. Trimming at V came to 5 bases and at J to 6 bases, leaving 8 bases not matched to a gene. CDR1 and CDR2 from the germline V gene are SGHTA and FQGNSA. CDR3 loop: CASSSSGRSPDTQYF. The CDR3 DNA sequence: TGTGCCAGCAGCAGTAGCGGGAGGAGCCCGGATACGCAGTATTTT. The entire variable domain, with the rest obtained from reference TRBV7-2 and TRBJ2-3, is as follows: GAGVSQSPSNKVTEKGKDVELRCDPISGHTALYWYRQSLGQGLEFLIYFQGNSAPDKSGLPSDRFSAERTGGSVSTLTIQRTQQEDSAVYLCASSSSGRSPDTQYFGPGTRLTVL.

CDR3 region: CSTGTGDGETQYF. In DNA, the CDR3 is TGCAGCACCGGGACAGGGGATGGGGAGACCCAGTACTTC. The V and J genes are TRBV29-1 and TRBJ2-5; 10 nucleotides line up with TRBD1. V trimming: 8 bases; J trimming: 5 bases; junction bases outside the gene matches: 8. The CDR3 covers 13 residues. CDR1 SQVTM and CDR2 ANQGSEA come from the germline V gene.

There are a few counts of this clonotype. CDR3 coding DNA: TGCAGCGTTGTAACAGGCGACTTATCTGGGGCCAACGTCCTGACTTTC. It is translated as CSVVTGDLSGANVLTF. The chain couples TRBV29-1 to TRBJ2-6; maybe TRBD1 (5 bases). Trimming cost V 4 bases and J 1 base, with 14 bases left between them. Germline V gene lookup returns CDR1 SQVTM and CDR2 ANQGSEA. The CDR3 covers 16 residues.